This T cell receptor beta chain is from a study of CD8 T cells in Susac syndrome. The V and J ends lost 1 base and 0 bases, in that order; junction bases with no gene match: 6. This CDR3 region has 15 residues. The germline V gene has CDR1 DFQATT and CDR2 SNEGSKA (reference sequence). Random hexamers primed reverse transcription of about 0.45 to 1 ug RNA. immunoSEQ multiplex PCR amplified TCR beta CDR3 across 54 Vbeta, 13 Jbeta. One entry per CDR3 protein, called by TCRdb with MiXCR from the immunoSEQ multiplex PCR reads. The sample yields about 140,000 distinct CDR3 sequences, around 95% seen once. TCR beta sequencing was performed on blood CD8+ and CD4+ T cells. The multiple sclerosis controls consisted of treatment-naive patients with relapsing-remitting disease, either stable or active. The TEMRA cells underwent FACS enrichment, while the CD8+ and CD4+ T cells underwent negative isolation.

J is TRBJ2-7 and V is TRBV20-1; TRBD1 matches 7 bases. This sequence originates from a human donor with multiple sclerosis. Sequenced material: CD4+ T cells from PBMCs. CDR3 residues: CSARAQTGYSYEQYF. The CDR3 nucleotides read TGCAGTGCTAGAGCCCAGACAGGGTACTCCTACGAGCAGTACTTC.